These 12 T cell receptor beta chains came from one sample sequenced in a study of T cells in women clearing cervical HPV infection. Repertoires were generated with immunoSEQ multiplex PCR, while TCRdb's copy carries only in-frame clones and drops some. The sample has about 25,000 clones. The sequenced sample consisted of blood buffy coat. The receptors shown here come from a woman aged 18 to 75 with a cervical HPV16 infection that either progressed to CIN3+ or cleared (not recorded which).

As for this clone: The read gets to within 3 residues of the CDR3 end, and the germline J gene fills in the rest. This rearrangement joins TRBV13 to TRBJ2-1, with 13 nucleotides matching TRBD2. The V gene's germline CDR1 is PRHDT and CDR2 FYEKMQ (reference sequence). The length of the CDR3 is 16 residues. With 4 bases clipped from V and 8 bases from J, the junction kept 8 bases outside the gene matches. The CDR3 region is CASSSRTSGSLDEQFF. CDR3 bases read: TGTGCCAGCAGCTCCCGGACTAGCGGGAGTTTGGATGAG.

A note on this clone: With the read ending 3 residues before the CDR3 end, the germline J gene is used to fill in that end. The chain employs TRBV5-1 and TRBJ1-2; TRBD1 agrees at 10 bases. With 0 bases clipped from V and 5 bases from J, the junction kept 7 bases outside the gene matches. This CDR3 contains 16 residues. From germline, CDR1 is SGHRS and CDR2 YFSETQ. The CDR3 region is CASSLDGTGDGYGYTF. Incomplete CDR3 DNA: TGCGCCAGCAGCTTGGACGGGACAGGGGACGGTTATGGC.

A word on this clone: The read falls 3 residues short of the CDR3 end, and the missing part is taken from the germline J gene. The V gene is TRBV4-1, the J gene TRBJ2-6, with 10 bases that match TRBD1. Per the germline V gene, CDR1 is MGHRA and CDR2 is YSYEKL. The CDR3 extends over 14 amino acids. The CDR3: CASSPSRDRGLLTF. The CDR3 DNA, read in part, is TGCGCCAGCAGCCCGTCCCGGGACAGGGGACTC.

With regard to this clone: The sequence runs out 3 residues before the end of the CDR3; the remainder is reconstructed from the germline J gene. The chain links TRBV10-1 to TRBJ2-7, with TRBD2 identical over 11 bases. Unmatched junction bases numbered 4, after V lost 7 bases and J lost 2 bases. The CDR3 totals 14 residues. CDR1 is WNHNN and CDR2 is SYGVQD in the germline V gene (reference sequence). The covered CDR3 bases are TGCGCCAGCATCCTACTAGCGGGGGCCTACGAG. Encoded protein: CASILLAGAYE. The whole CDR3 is CASILLAGAYEQYF.

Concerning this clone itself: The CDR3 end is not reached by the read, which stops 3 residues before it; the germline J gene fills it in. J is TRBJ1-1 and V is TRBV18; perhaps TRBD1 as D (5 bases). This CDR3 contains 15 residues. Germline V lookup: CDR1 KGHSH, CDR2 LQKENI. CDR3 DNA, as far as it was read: TGTGCCAGCTCACCGGAGGCAGGGAAGACAGATACG. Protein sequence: CASSPEAGKTDT. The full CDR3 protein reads CASSPEAGKTDTAFF.

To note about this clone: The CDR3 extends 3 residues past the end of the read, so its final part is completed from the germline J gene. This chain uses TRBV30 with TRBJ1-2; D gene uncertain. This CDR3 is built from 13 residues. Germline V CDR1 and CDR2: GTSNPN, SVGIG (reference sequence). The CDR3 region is CAWTVIPSEGYTF. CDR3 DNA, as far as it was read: TGTGCCTGGACGGTAATCCCGTCCGAGGGC.

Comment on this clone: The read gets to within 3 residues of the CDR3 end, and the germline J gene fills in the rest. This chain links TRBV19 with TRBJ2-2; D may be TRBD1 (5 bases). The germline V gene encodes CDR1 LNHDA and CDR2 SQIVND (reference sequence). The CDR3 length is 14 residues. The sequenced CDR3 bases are TGTGCCAGTAGTCGGAGCTCTGGGGCCAACGTG. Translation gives CASSRSSGANV. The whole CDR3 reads CASSRSSGANVLFF. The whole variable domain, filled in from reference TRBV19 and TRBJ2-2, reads DGGITQSPKYLFRKEGQNVTLSCEQNLNHDAMYWYRQDPGQGLRLIYYSQIVNDFQKGDIAEGYSVSREKKESFPLTVTSAQKNPTAFYLCASSRSSGANVLFFGEGSRLTVL.

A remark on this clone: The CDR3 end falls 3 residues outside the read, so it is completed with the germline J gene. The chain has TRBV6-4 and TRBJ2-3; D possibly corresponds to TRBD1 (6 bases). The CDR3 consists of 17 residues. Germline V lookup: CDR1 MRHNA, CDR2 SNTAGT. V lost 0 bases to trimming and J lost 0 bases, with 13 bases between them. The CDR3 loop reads CASSDSSEGESTDTQYF. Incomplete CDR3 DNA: TGTGCCAGCAGTGACTCAAGCGAGGGGGAAAGCACAGATACG.

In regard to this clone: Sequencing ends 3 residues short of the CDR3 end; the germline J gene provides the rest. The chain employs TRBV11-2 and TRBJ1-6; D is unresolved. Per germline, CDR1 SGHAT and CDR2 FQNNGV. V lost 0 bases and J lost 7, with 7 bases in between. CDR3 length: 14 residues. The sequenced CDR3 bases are TGTGCCAGCAGCTTAGATGGCAGAAATTCACCC. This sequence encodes CASSLDGRNSP. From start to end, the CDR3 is CASSLDGRNSPLHF. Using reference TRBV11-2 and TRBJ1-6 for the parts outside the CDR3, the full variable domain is EAGVAQSPRYKIIEKRQSVAFWCNPISGHATLYWYQQILGQGPKLLIQFQNNGVVDDSQLPKDRFSAERLKGVDSTLKIQPAKLEDSAVYLCASSLDGRNSPLHFGNGTRLTVT.

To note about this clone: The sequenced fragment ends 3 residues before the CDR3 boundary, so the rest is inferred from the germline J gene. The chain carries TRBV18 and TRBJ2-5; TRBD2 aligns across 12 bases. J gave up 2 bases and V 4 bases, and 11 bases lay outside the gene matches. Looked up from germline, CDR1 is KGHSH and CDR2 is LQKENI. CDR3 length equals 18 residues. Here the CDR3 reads CASSLSHLAGGRQETQYF. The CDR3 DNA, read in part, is TGTGCCAGCTCACTATCCCATCTAGCGGGGGGGCGTCAAGAGACC.

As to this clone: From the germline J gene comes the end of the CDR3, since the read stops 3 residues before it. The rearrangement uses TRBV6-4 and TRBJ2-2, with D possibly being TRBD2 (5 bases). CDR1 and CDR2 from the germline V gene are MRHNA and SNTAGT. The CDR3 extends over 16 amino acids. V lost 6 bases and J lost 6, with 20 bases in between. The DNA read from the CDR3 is TGTGCCAGCAGCAGGAGGTGGGCGCAGTCCTCCGGGGAG. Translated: CASSRRWAQSSGE. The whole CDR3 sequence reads CASSRRWAQSSGELFF.

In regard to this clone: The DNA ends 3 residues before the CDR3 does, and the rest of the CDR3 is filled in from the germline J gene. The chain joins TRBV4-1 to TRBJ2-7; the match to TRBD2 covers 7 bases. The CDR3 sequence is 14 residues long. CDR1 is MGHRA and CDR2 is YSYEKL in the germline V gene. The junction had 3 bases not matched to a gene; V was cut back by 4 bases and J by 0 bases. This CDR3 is CASSPGLVSYEQYF. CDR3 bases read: TGCGCCAGCAGCCCCGGACTAGTCTCCTACGAG.